This T cell receptor beta chain was found in a study of T cells in Graves' hyperthyroidism and ophthalmopathy. Comments on this clonotype: The antigen is not known.

General study results and limits: Ophthalmopathy stood apart from stable hyperthyroidism in a 13 V-J model.

J gave up 7 bases and V 4 bases, and 12 bases lay outside the gene matches. The germline gives CDR1 LNHNV, CDR2 YYDKDF (reference sequence). The CDR3 loop spans 15 amino acids. Graves' hyperthyroidism is called stable when ophthalmopathy does not progress within 18 months. Lactation, pregnancy, other autoimmune disease or uncontrolled infection excluded patients. Amplified TCR beta CDR3 regions came from RNA transcripts. The HTBI primer set drove a first-round RT-PCR of the TCR CDR3. TCRdb fed the multiplex PCR reads into MiXCR, producing one record per CDR3 protein. The table shows about 540,000 distinct CDR3 sequences, with around 45% occurring only once.

This chain uses TRBV15 with TRBJ1-2; 7 bases agree with TRBD1. The source of this sequence is a woman under 30 with Graves' hyperthyroidism. Source material: peripheral blood or thyroid tissue (not recorded which). The CDR3 DNA reads TGTGCCACCAGCATTCGACAGGGTCTCGGATTTGGCTACACCTTC. Its protein is CATSIRQGLGFGYTF. The whole variable domain, filled in from reference TRBV15 and TRBJ1-2, reads DAMVIQNPRYQVTQFGKPVTLSCSQTLNHNVMYWYQQKSSQAPKLLFHYYDKDFNNEADTPDNFQSRRPNTSFCFLDIRSPGLGDTAMYLCATSIRQGLGFGYTFGSGTRLTVV.